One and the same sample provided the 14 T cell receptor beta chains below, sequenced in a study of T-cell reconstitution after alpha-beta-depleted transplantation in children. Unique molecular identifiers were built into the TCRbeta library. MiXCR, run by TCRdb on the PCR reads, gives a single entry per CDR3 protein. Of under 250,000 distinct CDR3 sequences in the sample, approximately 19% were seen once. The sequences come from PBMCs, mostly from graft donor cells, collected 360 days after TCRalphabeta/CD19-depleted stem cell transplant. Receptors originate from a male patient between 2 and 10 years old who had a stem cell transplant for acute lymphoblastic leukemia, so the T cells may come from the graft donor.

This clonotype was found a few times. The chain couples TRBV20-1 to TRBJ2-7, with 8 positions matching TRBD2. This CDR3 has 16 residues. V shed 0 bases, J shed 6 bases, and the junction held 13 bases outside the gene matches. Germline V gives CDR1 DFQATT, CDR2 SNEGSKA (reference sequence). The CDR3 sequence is CSARDWAGTSVSEQYF. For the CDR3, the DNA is TGCAGTGCTAGAGATTGGGCCGGGACTAGTGTCTCCGAGCAGTACTTC.

The CDR3 DNA follows: TGTGCCAGCAGTAGGCGGACTAGCGGGGGGGACAATGAGCAGTTCTTC. It translates to CASSRRTSGGDNEQFF. The V call is TRBV2, the J call TRBJ2-1; 15 nucleotides line up with TRBD2. In germline, CDR1 is SNHLY, CDR2 FYNNEI. CDR3 size: 16 residues. The V segment lost 5 bases and the J segment 5 bases; nucleotides outside the gene matches: 4.

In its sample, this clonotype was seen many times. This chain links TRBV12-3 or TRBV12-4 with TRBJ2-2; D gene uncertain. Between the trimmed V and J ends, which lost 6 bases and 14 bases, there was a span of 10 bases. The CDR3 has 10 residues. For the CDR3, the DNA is TGTGCCAGCAGGCAGACAAGTCTGTTTTTT. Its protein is CASRQTSLFF.

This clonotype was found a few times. The CDR3 reads CASSPTGGLGETQYF. The CDR3 DNA is TGTGCCAGCAGTCCGACAGGGGGCTTGGGAGAGACCCAGTACTTC. The chain has TRBV25-1 and TRBJ2-5, with 10 bases lining up with TRBD1. The CDR3 has 15 residues. Germline V CDR1 and CDR2: MGHDK, SYGVNS. V was clipped by 5 bases and J by 4 bases; unmatched bases: 7. The full variable domain, completed using reference TRBV25-1 and TRBJ2-5, is EADIYQTPRYLVIGTGKKITLECSQTMGHDKMYWYQQDPGMELHLIHYSYGVNSTEKGDLSSESTVSRIRTEHFPLTLESARPSHTSQYLCASSPTGGLGETQYFGPGTRLLVL.

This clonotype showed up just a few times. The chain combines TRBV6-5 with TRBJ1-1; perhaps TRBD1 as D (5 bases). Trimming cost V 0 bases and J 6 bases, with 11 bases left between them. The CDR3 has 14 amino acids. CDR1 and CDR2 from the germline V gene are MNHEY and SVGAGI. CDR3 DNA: TGTGCCAGCAGTTACTCGACCTTAGGGGCTGAAGCTTTCTTT. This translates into CASSYSTLGAEAFF.

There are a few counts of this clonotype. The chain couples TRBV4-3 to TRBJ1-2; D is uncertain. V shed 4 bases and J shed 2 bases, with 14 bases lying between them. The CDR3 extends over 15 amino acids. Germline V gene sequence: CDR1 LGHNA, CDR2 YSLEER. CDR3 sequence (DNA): TGCGCCAGCAGCCGGAAGGGTGGTGAAAACTATGGCTACACCTTC. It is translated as CASSRKGGENYGYTF.

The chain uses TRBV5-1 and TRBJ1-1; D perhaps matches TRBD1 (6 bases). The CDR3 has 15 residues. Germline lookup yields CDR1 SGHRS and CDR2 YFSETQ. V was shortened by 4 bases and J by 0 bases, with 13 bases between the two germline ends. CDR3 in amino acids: CASSPLGQLNTEAFF. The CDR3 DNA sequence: TGCGCCAGCAGCCCCCTCGGACAGCTGAACACTGAAGCTTTCTTT.

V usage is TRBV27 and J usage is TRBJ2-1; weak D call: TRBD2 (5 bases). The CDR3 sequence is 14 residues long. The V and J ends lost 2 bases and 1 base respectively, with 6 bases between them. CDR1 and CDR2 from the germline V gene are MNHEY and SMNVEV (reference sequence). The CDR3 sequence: CASSLQRSYNEQFF. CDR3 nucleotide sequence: TGTGCCAGCAGTTTACAGCGGTCCTACAATGAGCAGTTCTTC.

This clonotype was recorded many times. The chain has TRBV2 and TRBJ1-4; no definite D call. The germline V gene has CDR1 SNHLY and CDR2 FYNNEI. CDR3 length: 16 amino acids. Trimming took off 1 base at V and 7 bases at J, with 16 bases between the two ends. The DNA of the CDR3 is TGTGCCAGCAGTGAAGGGACCTCCATCTCCGGTGAAAAACTGTTTTTT. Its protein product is CASSEGTSISGEKLFF. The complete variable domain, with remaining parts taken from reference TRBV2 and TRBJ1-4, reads EPEVTQTPSHQVTQMGQEVILRCVPISNHLYFYWYRQILGQKVEFLVSFYNNEISEKSEIFDDQFSVERPDGSNFTLKIRSTKLEDSAMYFCASSEGTSISGEKLFFGSGTQLSVL.

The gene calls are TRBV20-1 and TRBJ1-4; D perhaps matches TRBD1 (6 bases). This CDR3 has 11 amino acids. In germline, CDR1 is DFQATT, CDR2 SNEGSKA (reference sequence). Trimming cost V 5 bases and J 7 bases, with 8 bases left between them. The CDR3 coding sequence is TGCAGTGCTCGACAGGTTGAAAAACTGTTTTTT. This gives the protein CSARQVEKLFF.

CDR3 loop: CASSPGQGFYGYTF. CDR3 DNA: TGTGCCAGCTCACCAGGGCAGGGTTTCTATGGCTACACCTTC. The chain has TRBV18 and TRBJ1-2, with D perhaps matching TRBD1 (5 bases). Germline-derived CDR1 and CDR2 are KGHSH and LQKENI. V was shortened by 2 bases and J by 4 bases, with 11 bases between the two germline ends. The CDR3 totals 14 residues.

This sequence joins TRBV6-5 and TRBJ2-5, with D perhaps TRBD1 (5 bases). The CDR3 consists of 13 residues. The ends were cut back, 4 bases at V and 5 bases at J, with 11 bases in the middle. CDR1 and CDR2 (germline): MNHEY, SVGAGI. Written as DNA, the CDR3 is TGTGCCAGCAGTTCAGGGTTTTTGGAGACCCAGTACTTC. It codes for CASSSGFLETQYF.

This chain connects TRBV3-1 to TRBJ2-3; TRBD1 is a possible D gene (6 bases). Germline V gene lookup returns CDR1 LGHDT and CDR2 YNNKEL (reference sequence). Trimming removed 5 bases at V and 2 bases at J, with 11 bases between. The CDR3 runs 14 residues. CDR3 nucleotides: TGTGCCAGCAGCAGACAGGATTTCACAGATACGCAGTATTTT. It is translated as CASSRQDFTDTQYF.

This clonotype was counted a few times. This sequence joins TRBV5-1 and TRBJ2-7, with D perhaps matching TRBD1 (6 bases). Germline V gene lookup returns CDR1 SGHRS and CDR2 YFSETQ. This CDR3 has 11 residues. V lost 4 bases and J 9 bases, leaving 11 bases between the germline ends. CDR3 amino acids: CASSLDSGQYF. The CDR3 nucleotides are TGCGCCAGCAGCCTGGACAGTGGGCAGTACTTC.